The T cell receptor beta chain described here comes from a study of blood T cell repertoires in COVID-19 (TCRdb year 2020). In terms of the full investigation: Samples covering the acute and convalescent phases of COVID-19 were provided by collaborators in the United States, Italy and Spain. The prospective study material was composed of cDNA or gDNA derived from T cells, B-cell-depleted T cells, or PBMCs. The dataset comprised deeply sampled blood TCRbeta repertoires from subjects exposed to, actively infected with, or recovered from COVID-19. The repertoires were released in a freely available public database intended as a resource for research on the immune response to SARS-CoV-2. Samples were obtained from the ongoing ImmuneRACE study (first 160 participants) and from some 1,300 subjects provided by 6 global collaborators. A de-identified subject ID, COVID-19 status, age in years and sex were almost always included in the sample metadata. Where HLA class I and class II types were available, the types were taken from metadata supplied by the sample provider, not from assay-based typing. Results the study describes overall, beyond this receptor: How much clinical and demographic metadata was included differed by source and by participant, and the metadata was provided uncurated.

The germline V gene specifies SGHRS as CDR1 and YFSETQ as CDR2. V drops 4 bases and J drops 0 bases, leaving 10 bases in between. The CDR3 measures 15 amino acids from cysteine to phenylalanine. The read is trimmed to its CDR3 DNA, 45 bases read in frame from base 1. Collaborating institutions collected whole blood in K2EDTA tubes following their own protocols. Collaborator samples were shipped for TCRbeta analysis as frozen whole blood, isolated PBMCs, or DNA extracted from either sample type. TCRbeta CDR3 regions were amplified from genomic DNA using the immunoSEQ Assay, a bias-controlled multiplex PCR. As for the original processing: Nucleated cell counts per sample were estimated from amplification of reference gene primers within the assay. To quantify the absolute abundance of each unique TCRbeta CDR3 rearrangement, sequence reads were collapsed and filtered. For each sample, productive Simpson clonality was calculated as the square root of Simpson's diversity index over productive rearrangements. In TCRdb, the immuneACCESS table is reduced to in-frame sequences with V and J assigned. These tables do not hold every clone; where another copy was compared, an unresolved V gene accounts for under half, and the others remain unexplained. D and trimming were read from the DNA, whereas the V and J calls and clone size are those reported in that table. The sample table holds 35,000 to 45,000 clones, of which over 70% were seen once. 15% to 20% of the sample goes to the ten largest clones.

On this clone: The specificity of this receptor is unknown. Within one base of it there is no much larger clone, and no base qualities were kept.

This TCR was sampled from a man between 65 and 80 years old with acute or convalescent COVID-19. The V and J genes are TRBV5-1 and TRBJ1-4; the D gene lacks a confident call. The sample was peripheral blood. The DNA is TGCGCCAGCAGCAGCTCCCGAGCAACTAATGAAAAACTGTTTTTT. Its translation is CASSSSRATNEKLFF.